The present TCR beta chain was sequenced within a study of shared clonotypes between healthy human individuals. Using immunoSEQ multiplex PCR, the repertoire was profiled, and TCRdb retains in-frame clones only, with some absent. The profile shows over 850,000 clones, 78% of them singletons. The CDR3 loop spans 13 amino acids. V was clipped by 7 bases and J by 1 base, with 14 bases between them. CDR1 is SQVTM and CDR2 is ANQGSEA in the germline V gene. The authors divided CD4+ cells into CD45RA+ naive and CD45RA-negative memory subsets. The sequenced sample was memory CD4+ T cells from PBMCs. This sample's subset: CD45RA-negative fraction. This chain links TRBV29-1 with TRBJ2-7, with D maybe TRBD1 (8 bases). The TCR originated in a man aged 18 to 35 in good health. Some clones in this sample may be carry-over from other donors' samples. The CDR3 loop is CSAYRGGSYEQYF. Here the CDR3 DNA reads TGCAGCGCATACAGGGGGGGGTCCTACGAGCAGTACTTC.